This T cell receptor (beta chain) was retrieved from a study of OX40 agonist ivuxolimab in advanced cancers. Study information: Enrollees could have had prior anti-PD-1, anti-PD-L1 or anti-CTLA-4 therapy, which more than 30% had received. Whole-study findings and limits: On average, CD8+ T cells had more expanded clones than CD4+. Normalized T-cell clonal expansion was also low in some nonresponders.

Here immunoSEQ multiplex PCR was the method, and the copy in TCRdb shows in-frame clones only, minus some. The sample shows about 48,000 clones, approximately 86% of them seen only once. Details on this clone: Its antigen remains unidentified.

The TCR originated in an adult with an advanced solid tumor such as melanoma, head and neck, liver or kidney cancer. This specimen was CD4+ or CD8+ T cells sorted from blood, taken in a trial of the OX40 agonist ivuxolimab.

This CDR3 is CASSQGGSPLHF. The CDR3, as DNA: TGCGCCAGCAGCCAGGGGGGGTCACCCCTCCACTTT. The rearrangement joins TRBV4-1 to TRBJ1-6; TRBD1 is a possible D gene (5 bases). The CDR3 totals 12 residues. Looked up from germline, CDR1 is MGHRA and CDR2 is YSYEKL. The ends were cut back, 3 bases at V and 10 bases at J, with 7 bases in the middle.